This TCR beta chain was captured by sequencing in a study of blood T cells in healthy people across ages. Regarding the study as a whole: Comparison with aged donors showed that long-lived donors had more naive CD4+ cells and higher diversity. The fall in TCR beta diversity per million T cells was roughly linear with age.

A second PCR of roughly 7 to 11 cycles used a sample-barcoded 5' primer and a J-beta primer mix. TCRdb passed the 5' RACE reads through MiXCR, listing each CDR3 protein once. The sample includes approximately 800,000 distinct CDR3 sequences, 30% to 45% seen only once; the top ten take over 10%. A remark on this clonotype: Antigen specificity is unknown.

The CDR3 contains 15 residues. Germline V gene sequence: CDR1 SGHRS, CDR2 YFSETQ. V dropped 4 bases and J dropped 5 bases, with 17 bases sitting between them. This TCR came from a man between 18 and 35 years old in good health. Material: blood. The chain is built from TRBV5-1 and TRBJ2-3, with D perhaps matching TRBD2 (7 bases). This CDR3 reads CASSPEGGLVDTQYF. The CDR3 nucleotides are TGCGCCAGCAGCCCCGAGGGGGGGCTTGTAGATACGCAGTATTTT.